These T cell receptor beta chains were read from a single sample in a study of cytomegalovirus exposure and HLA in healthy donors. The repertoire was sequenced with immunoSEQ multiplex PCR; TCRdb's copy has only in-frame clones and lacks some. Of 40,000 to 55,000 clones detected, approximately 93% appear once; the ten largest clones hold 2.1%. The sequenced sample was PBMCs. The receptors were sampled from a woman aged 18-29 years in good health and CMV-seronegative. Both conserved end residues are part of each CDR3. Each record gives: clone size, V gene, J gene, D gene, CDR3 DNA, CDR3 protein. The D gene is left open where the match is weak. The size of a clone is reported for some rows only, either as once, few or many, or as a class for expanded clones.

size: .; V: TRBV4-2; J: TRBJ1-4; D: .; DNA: TGTGCCAGCAGCCAAGAGTCCGCAACTAATGAAAAACTGTTTTTT; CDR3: CASSQESATNEKLFF
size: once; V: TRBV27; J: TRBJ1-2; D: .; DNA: TGTGCCAGCAGTTCCGGGAGGGGGGCGAACTATGGCTACACCTTC; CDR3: CASSSGRGANYGYTF
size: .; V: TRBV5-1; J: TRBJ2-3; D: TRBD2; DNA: TGCGCCAGCAGCTCAAGCGGGGGTAGCACAGATACGCAGTATTTT; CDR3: CASSSSGGSTDTQYF
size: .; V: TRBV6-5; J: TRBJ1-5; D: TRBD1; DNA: TGTGCCAGCAGCCCCAACAGGGGGATTCAGCCCCAGCATTTT; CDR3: CASSPNRGIQPQHF
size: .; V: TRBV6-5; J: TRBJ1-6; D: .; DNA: TGTGCCAGCAGACCCGGACAGACCTATAATTCACCCCTCCACTTT; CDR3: CASRPGQTYNSPLHF
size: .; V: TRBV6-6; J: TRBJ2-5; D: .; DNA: TGTGCCAGCACCCTTAGCGGAAGTTTAGAGACCCAGTACTTC; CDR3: CASTLSGSLETQYF
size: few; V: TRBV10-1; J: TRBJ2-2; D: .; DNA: TGCGCCAGCAGTGACAGGGACACCGGGGAGCTGTTTTTT; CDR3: CASSDRDTGELFF
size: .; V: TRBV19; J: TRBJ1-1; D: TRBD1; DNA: TGTGCCAGTACCACCGGGACAGGAAGATGGGACACTGAAGCTTTCTTT; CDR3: CASTTGTGRWDTEAFF
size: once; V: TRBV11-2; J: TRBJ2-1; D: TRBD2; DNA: TGTGCCAGCAGCTTAGGGGGGACTAGCGGGAGAAGGGTAGATGAGCAGTTCTTC; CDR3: CASSLGGTSGRRVDEQFF
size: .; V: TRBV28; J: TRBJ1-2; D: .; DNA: TGTGCCAGCAGTTTCTCAGCTAACTATGGCTACACCTTC; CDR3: CASSFSANYGYTF
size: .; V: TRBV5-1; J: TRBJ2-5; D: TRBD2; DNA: TGCGCCAGCAGCTTGACCCCCCTAGCGGGGGAGGGGGGAGAGACCCAGTACTTC; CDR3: CASSLTPLAGEGGETQYF
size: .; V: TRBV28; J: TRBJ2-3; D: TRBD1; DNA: TGTGCCAGCAGTTCACCCAATGCGGACAGGGTCCAGTATTTT; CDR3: CASSSPNADRVQYF
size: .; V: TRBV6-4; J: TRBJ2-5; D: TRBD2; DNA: TGTGCCAGCAGTACGACTAGCGGGGCTGGGGAGACCCAGTACTTC; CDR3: CASSTTSGAGETQYF
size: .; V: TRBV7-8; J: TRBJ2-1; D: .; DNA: TGTGCCAGCAGCTTTACATTAGCCCCTGCGGTGGATGAGCAGTTCTTC; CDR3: CASSFTLAPAVDEQFF
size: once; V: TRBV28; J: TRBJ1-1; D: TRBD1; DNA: TGTGCCAGCAGGAAGACAGGGGGCCTGACTGAAGCTTTCTTT; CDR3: CASRKTGGLTEAFF